This T cell receptor (beta chain) is from a study of cytomegalovirus exposure and HLA in healthy donors. Primers included in the PCR were 60 Vbeta and 13 Jbeta primers. Clones were read by immunoSEQ multiplex PCR, and TCRdb kept only the in-frame ones, dropping some. The repertoire consists of 150,000 or so clones, with roughly three quarters occurring once and the leading ten covering 10% to 15%. V lost 5 bases and J 0 bases, leaving 11 bases between the germline ends. Germline lookup yields CDR1 SGHTA and CDR2 FQGNSA. The CDR3 length is 16 residues. This clone turned up a few times. The sequence was obtained from a man younger than 45 in good health and CMV-seropositive. Material: PBMCs. The V gene is TRBV7-2, the J gene TRBJ2-6; D remains unclear. The CDR3 region is CASSRVAGSGANVLTF. The CDR3 nucleotides read TGTGCCAGCAGCCGAGTTGCAGGCTCTGGGGCCAACGTCCTGACTTTC.